This T cell receptor (beta chain) was captured in a study of CD8 T cells in Susac syndrome. With 5 bases clipped from V and 0 bases from J, the junction kept 7 bases outside the gene matches. This CDR3 contains 16 residues. This clonotype was picked up one time. With random hexamers, reverse transcription was performed on 0.5 to 1 ug of RNA. TCRdb analysed the immunoSEQ multiplex PCR reads with MiXCR anew, one entry per CDR3 protein. The data contain fewer than 90,000 distinct CDR3 sequences, roughly 92% of them singletons. The authors negatively isolated CD8+ and CD4+ T cells and FACS-enriched TEMRA cells.

The rearrangement links TRBV12-3 or TRBV12-4 to TRBJ1-1; 9 bases are a match to TRBD1. This receptor was obtained from a human donor with Susac syndrome. The sequenced sample consisted of CD8+ T cells from PBMCs. CDR3 DNA: TGTGCCAGCAGTGGGGGGGGACAGGGTTTGAACACTGAAGCTTTCTTT. Translation gives CASSGGGQGLNTEAFF.